This entry lists 21 T cell receptor beta chains sequenced from one sample in a study of CD8 T cells in ankylosing spondylitis. Each CDR3 protein is one row after TCRdb ran MiXCR on the 5' RACE reads. The sample has approximately 240,000 distinct CDR3 sequences, roughly a quarter seen once; the top ten hold approximately 0.61%. Specimen: blood, either unsorted or a sorted T cell fraction (not recorded which). These receptor sequences come from a male donor with ankylosing spondylitis or in good health (not recorded which).

This clonotype has at least ten counts. The rearrangement uses TRBV10-3 and TRBJ2-7; 7 bases are shared with TRBD1. The CDR3 consists of 12 residues. V lost 6 bases and J lost 6; bases outside the gene matches: 5. The V gene's germline CDR1 is ENHRY and CDR2 SYGVKD. The CDR3 is CAIRETGIEQYF. CDR3 DNA sequence: TGTGCCATCAGGGAGACAGGGATCGAGCAGTACTTC.

This clonotype has a handful of counts. This chain links TRBV5-6 with TRBJ2-5, with D maybe TRBD2 (6 bases). Germline loops: CDR1 SGHDT, CDR2 YYEEEE. CDR3 size: 15 residues. Trimming removed 3 bases at V and 1 base at J, with 13 bases between. CDR3 sequence: CASSWGAGSQETQYF. CDR3 DNA: TGTGCCAGCAGCTGGGGCGCGGGATCCCAAGAGACCCAGTACTTC.

The chain combines TRBV5-5 with TRBJ2-3; 8 nucleotides line up with TRBD2. The CDR3 is 14 residues long. V lost 4 bases and J lost 13; bases outside the gene matches: 14. Germline CDR1 is SGHKS and CDR2 is YYEKEE (reference sequence). CDR3 loop: CASSPPLSGGEEYF. The CDR3 DNA sequence: TGTGCCAGCAGCCCTCCTCTGAGCGGGGGCGAGGAGTATTTT.

This clonotype was seen repeatedly, ten times or more. V and J are TRBV5-1 and TRBJ2-3; D is undetermined. Germline CDR1 and CDR2: SGHRS and YFSETQ. The V end was cut by 5 bases, the J end by 6 bases, with 13 bases between. This CDR3 has 13 residues. DNA of the CDR3: TGCGCCAGCAGTTATCGACGTGGGGATACGCAGTATTTT. It translates to CASSYRRGDTQYF.

This clonotype has at least ten counts. This chain links TRBV29-1 with TRBJ1-1, with 9 bases that match TRBD1. This CDR3 has 11 residues. With 7 bases clipped from V and 5 bases from J, the junction kept 2 bases outside the gene matches. The V gene's germline CDR1 is SQVTM and CDR2 ANQGSEA. The CDR3 spells CSADRGTEAFF. The CDR3 DNA follows: TGCAGCGCCGACAGGGGGACTGAAGCTTTCTTT.

This chain links TRBV7-6 with TRBJ2-7; TRBD1 aligns across 8 bases. Germline V gene lookup returns CDR1 SGHVS and CDR2 FNYEAQ. J lost 0 bases, V lost 1 base, and 11 bases had no gene match. This CDR3 contains 18 residues. CDR3 protein: CASSLEDRVPYDSYEQYF. As DNA, the CDR3 is TGTGCCAGCAGCTTAGAGGACAGGGTCCCATACGACTCCTACGAGCAGTACTTC.

V and J are TRBV10-3 and TRBJ2-3; D gene ambiguous. The germline V gene encodes CDR1 ENHRY and CDR2 SYGVKD. The CDR3 covers 12 residues. Trimming cost V 10 bases and J 3 bases, with 11 bases left between them. The DNA for the CDR3 is TGTGCCAGCAGCTGGGAAACAGATACGCAGTATTTT. Its translation is CASSWETDTQYF.

This clonotype has just a few counts. V and J are TRBV27 and TRBJ2-3; D possibly uses TRBD1 or TRBD2 (5 bases each). The V gene lost 5 bases and the J gene lost 1 base, with 19 bases spanning the gap. There are 17 residues in the CDR3. Germline CDR1 and CDR2: MNHEY and SMNVEV (reference sequence). The CDR3 region is CASSTPPGVGGTDTQYF. The CDR3 region has the DNA TGTGCCAGCAGTACACCCCCCGGGGTAGGGGGCACAGATACGCAGTATTTT.

This chain uses TRBV6-1 with TRBJ2-7; weak D call: TRBD2 (6 bases). The CDR3 has 14 residues. Germline V gives CDR1 MNHNS, CDR2 SASEGT. Trimming took 5 bases from V and 3 from J, leaving 14 bases between them. The CDR3 nucleotides read TGTGCCAGCAGTACCCCGGGACTCAGCTACGAGCAGTACTTC. This sequence encodes CASSTPGLSYEQYF.

This clonotype was picked up many times. This sequence joins TRBV20-1 and TRBJ2-7, with 7 bases fitting TRBD1. J was trimmed by 3 bases and V by 5 bases; bases with no gene match: 7. The length of the CDR3 is 13 residues. Per the germline V gene, CDR1 is DFQATT and CDR2 is SNEGSKA (reference sequence). The CDR3 DNA sequence: TGCAGTGCTTACCTCGGGACAGTCTACGAGCAGTACTTC. Its protein is CSAYLGTVYEQYF.

At least ten counts were recorded for this clonotype. V and J are TRBV7-2 and TRBJ1-4, with no clear D. The CDR3 sequence is 15 residues long. With 5 bases removed from V and 7 bases from J, the gap between germline ends came to 17 bases. Per germline, CDR1 SGHTA and CDR2 FQGNSA. The CDR3 loop is CASSPPVSVGEKLFF. CDR3 in DNA: TGTGCCAGCAGCCCACCAGTCTCGGTCGGTGAAAAACTGTTTTTT.

This chain uses TRBV7-2 with TRBJ2-3; D remains ambiguous. The CDR3 totals 13 residues. V was trimmed by 1 base and J by 6 bases, leaving 8 bases between them. Germline V gives CDR1 SGHTA, CDR2 FQGNSA. CDR3 amino acids: CASSLEPPDTQYF. Here the CDR3 DNA reads TGTGCCAGCAGCTTAGAACCGCCGGATACGCAGTATTTT.

The chain has TRBV29-1 and TRBJ2-7; D uncertain. With 7 bases removed from V and 2 bases from J, the gap between germline ends came to 18 bases. Germline V gene data show CDR1 as SQVTM and CDR2 as ANQGSEA. The CDR3 has 14 residues. The CDR3 loop is CSAKKGQETYEQYF. DNA for the CDR3: TGCAGCGCCAAGAAGGGTCAGGAAACCTACGAGCAGTACTTC.

The chain recombines TRBV2 with TRBJ2-1; no definite D call. This CDR3 is built from 16 residues. CDR1 SNHLY and CDR2 FYNNEI come from the germline V gene. Trimming pared 2 bases from V and 5 bases from J, leaving 16 bases between. CDR3 amino acids: CASSETSLFNDNEQFF. The CDR3 DNA reads TGTGCCAGCAGTGAAACCTCCTTATTCAACGACAATGAGCAGTTCTTC.

This clonotype was seen only a few times. This sequence joins TRBV2 and TRBJ1-4, with D uncertain. With 7 bases removed from V and 8 bases from J, the gap between germline ends came to 14 bases. Germline V gene lookup returns CDR1 SNHLY and CDR2 FYNNEI. This CDR3 has 13 residues. CDR3 nucleotide sequence: TGTGCCAGCACCGGACTCCCCGGGGAAAAACTGTTTTTT. This codes for CASTGLPGEKLFF.

This clonotype turned up a few times. The genes are TRBV20-1 and TRBJ2-5; TRBD1 might be the D (5 bases). In germline, CDR1 is DFQATT, CDR2 SNEGSKA (reference sequence). CDR3 size: 13 residues. The ends were cut back, 7 bases at V and 0 bases at J, with 12 bases in the middle. DNA for the CDR3: TGCAGTGTTAAGACAGCTCACCAAGAGACCCAGTACTTC. It encodes CSVKTAHQETQYF.

This clonotype has at least ten counts. CDR3 nucleotides: TGTGCCAGCAGCGTAGGGTCTGCGGGTGGCTACGAGCAGTACTTC. Translating it yields CASSVGSAGGYEQYF. The chain carries TRBV9 and TRBJ2-7; TRBD2 might be the D (5 bases). Germline V gives CDR1 SGDLS, CDR2 YYNGEE. This CDR3 spans 15 amino acids. The V end lost 0 bases, the J end lost 3 bases, and 13 bases lay between the germline ends.

The genes are TRBV20-1 and TRBJ2-1; D gene uncertain. The germline V gene encodes CDR1 DFQATT and CDR2 SNEGSKA (reference sequence). The germline V and J ends were trimmed by 6 bases and 4 bases, with 10 bases remaining between them. CDR3 length: 12 residues. The CDR3 DNA reads TGCAGTGCCGGGCGGCAATACAATGAGCAGTTCTTC. It encodes CSAGRQYNEQFF.

The sample holds many counts of this clonotype. The chain is built from TRBV12-3 or TRBV12-4 and TRBJ2-3, with TRBD1 matching 9 bases. This CDR3 has 15 residues. With V trimmed by 6 bases and J by 3 bases, 7 bases remained unmatched. CDR3 in amino acids: CASSRGTGKTDTQYF. As DNA, the CDR3 is TGTGCCAGCAGCCGGGGGACAGGGAAAACAGATACGCAGTATTTT.

The chain has TRBV7-6 and TRBJ2-3; possible D gene TRBD1, 5 bases. The CDR3 consists of 13 residues. V was clipped by 5 bases and J by 3 bases, with 9 bases between them. The germline gives CDR1 SGHVS, CDR2 FNYEAQ. CDR3 coding DNA: TGTGCCAGCAGCCCACAGGTTACAGATACGCAGTATTTT. This sequence encodes CASSPQVTDTQYF.

The V gene is TRBV11-2, the J gene TRBJ2-5; 8 bases match TRBD2. Germline CDR1 SGHAT, CDR2 FQNNGV. The CDR3 is 14 amino acids. Trimming removed 5 bases from V and 5 bases from J; junction bases left unmatched: 7. The CDR3 region is CASSMTGGTETQYF. CDR3 DNA: TGTGCCAGCAGCATGACGGGGGGGACGGAGACCCAGTACTTC.